The rows below give T cell receptor beta chains drawn from one sample of a study of blood T cells in healthy people across ages. Using its own MiXCR run on the 5' RACE reads, TCRdb lists one record per CDR3 protein. The sample lists about 800,000 distinct CDR3 sequences, about 25% occurring once. The same specimen was also included in a second study, on T cells of mothers and their children.

The sequencing input was blood. Receptor source: a boy aged 10-17 years in good health. The CDR3 runs from the conserved cysteine through the conserved F or W. Fields, in order: J gene, V gene, clone size, D gene, CDR3 DNA, CDR3 protein. The D gene is left open where the match is weak. A clone size is listed for some rows: how often the clone was seen (once, few, many), or a class if it is expanded.

J gene: TRBJ2-7
V gene: TRBV27
clone size: -
D gene: TRBD2
CDR3 DNA: TGTGCCAGCAGTACACTTGGGACTAGCGGGAGTCGTACCTACGAGCAGTACTTC
CDR3 protein: CASSTLGTSGSRTYEQYF

J gene: TRBJ2-7
V gene: TRBV6-1
clone size: -
D gene: -
CDR3 DNA: TGTGCCAGCAGTGAAATCCAGGGCAACGAGCAGTACTTC
CDR3 protein: CASSEIQGNEQYF

J gene: TRBJ2-1
V gene: TRBV19
clone size: -
D gene: -
CDR3 DNA: TGTGCCAGTAGTATCTCCGAGTGGAATGAGCAGTTCTTC
CDR3 protein: CASSISEWNEQFF

J gene: TRBJ2-5
V gene: TRBV3-1
clone size: -
D gene: -
CDR3 DNA: TGTGCCAGCAGCCGAGGGAGCGGAGCCCTCGGGGAGACCCAGTACTTC
CDR3 protein: CASSRGSGALGETQYF

J gene: TRBJ2-5
V gene: TRBV7-7
clone size: -
D gene: TRBD1
CDR3 DNA: TGTGCTAGCAGCTTACGACGACAGGGGGCAGAGACCCAGTACTTC
CDR3 protein: CASSLRRQGAETQYF

J gene: TRBJ2-5
V gene: TRBV6-2/TRBV6-3
clone size: -
D gene: -
CDR3 DNA: TGTGCCAGCAGATACCAGTGGGCAGGGGAGACCCAGTACTTC
CDR3 protein: CASRYQWAGETQYF

J gene: TRBJ2-1
V gene: TRBV7-2
clone size: -
D gene: TRBD2
CDR3 DNA: TGTGCCAGCAGCTTAGCGGGGTTGACTAGCGGATACAATGAGCAGTTCTTC
CDR3 protein: CASSLAGLTSGYNEQFF

J gene: TRBJ1-1
V gene: TRBV20-1
clone size: few
D gene: -
CDR3 DNA: TGCAGTGCTAGAGATGGGAGGGGCACTGAAGCTTTCTTT
CDR3 protein: CSARDGRGTEAFF

J gene: TRBJ2-7
V gene: TRBV6-6
clone size: -
D gene: -
CDR3 DNA: TGTGCCAGCAGTTCCACCGGGGACGCCGGTCATGCTTACGAGCAGTACTTC
CDR3 protein: CASSSTGDAGHAYEQYF

J gene: TRBJ2-7
V gene: TRBV7-9
clone size: few
D gene: -
CDR3 DNA: TGTGCCAGCAGCCATCTGGGCTCCTACGAGCAGTACTTC
CDR3 protein: CASSHLGSYEQYF

J gene: TRBJ1-2
V gene: TRBV6-5
clone size: few
D gene: -
CDR3 DNA: TGTGCCAGCAGTTACTCGGGGGATGGCTACACCTTC
CDR3 protein: CASSYSGDGYTF

J gene: TRBJ2-1
V gene: TRBV7-2
clone size: few
D gene: -
CDR3 DNA: TGTGCCAGCACCGACAACAATGAGCAGTTCTTC
CDR3 protein: CASTDNNEQFF

J gene: TRBJ1-4
V gene: TRBV28
clone size: few
D gene: TRBD1
CDR3 DNA: TGTGCCAGCAGTTTGTTAATGACAGGGGATAATGAAAAACTGTTTTTT
CDR3 protein: CASSLLMTGDNEKLFF

J gene: TRBJ1-1
V gene: TRBV4-1
clone size: -
D gene: -
CDR3 DNA: TGCGCCAGCAGCCAGAAGGCCGGGACGCTGAACACTGAAGCTTTCTTT
CDR3 protein: CASSQKAGTLNTEAFF

J gene: TRBJ2-7
V gene: TRBV10-3
clone size: few
D gene: TRBD1
CDR3 DNA: TGTGCCATCAGGGAGGGGACCGGGACAGGGAAACACGAGCAGTACTTC
CDR3 protein: CAIREGTGTGKHEQYF

J gene: TRBJ2-7
V gene: TRBV29-1
clone size: -
D gene: TRBD2
CDR3 DNA: TGCAGCGTTTCTAGCGGGATAGGCTACGAGCAGTACTTC
CDR3 protein: CSVSSGIGYEQYF

J gene: TRBJ2-5
V gene: TRBV7-8
clone size: -
D gene: TRBD2
CDR3 DNA: TGTGCCAGCAGCATTAAGAGGACTAGCAAAAAAGAGACCCAGTACTTC
CDR3 protein: CASSIKRTSKKETQYF

J gene: TRBJ2-2
V gene: TRBV5-1
clone size: few
D gene: -
CDR3 DNA: TGCGCCAGCAGCTTACCGGTCCTCGCGAACACCGGGGAGCTGTTTTTT
CDR3 protein: CASSLPVLANTGELFF

J gene: TRBJ1-5
V gene: TRBV7-9
clone size: few
D gene: -
CDR3 DNA: TGTGCCAGCAGCTCCGGACACCCAAGGGCTTGGGATTTT
CDR3 protein: CASSSGHPRAWDF

J gene: TRBJ2-7
V gene: TRBV24-1
clone size: few
D gene: -
CDR3 DNA: TGTGCCACCAGTGATTCTGACACCTACGAGCAGTACTTC
CDR3 protein: CATSDSDTYEQYF

J gene: TRBJ1-2
V gene: TRBV28
clone size: few
D gene: -
CDR3 DNA: TGTGCCACCAAGCAGTTAGCTAACTATGGCTACACCTTC
CDR3 protein: CATKQLANYGYTF

J gene: TRBJ2-5
V gene: TRBV4-3
clone size: -
D gene: -
CDR3 DNA: TGCGCCAGCAGCCCACAGGTTCCTAGTGGGCGGCAAGAGACCCAGTACTTC
CDR3 protein: CASSPQVPSGRQETQYF

J gene: TRBJ2-3
V gene: TRBV25-1
clone size: -
D gene: TRBD2
CDR3 DNA: TGTGCCAGCAGTGAGATGGAGCGGGAGGGCACAGATACGCAGTATTTT
CDR3 protein: CASSEMEREGTDTQYF

J gene: TRBJ2-5
V gene: TRBV7-2
clone size: -
D gene: -
CDR3 DNA: TGTGCCAGCAGCGACGACCCAGGGTTGGTGACCCAGTACTTC
CDR3 protein: CASSDDPGLVTQYF

J gene: TRBJ2-3
V gene: TRBV5-5
clone size: -
D gene: -
CDR3 DNA: TGTGCCAGCAGCTTGGCCCCCTTCACAGATACGCAGTATTTT
CDR3 protein: CASSLAPFTDTQYF

J gene: TRBJ2-3
V gene: TRBV7-7
clone size: -
D gene: -
CDR3 DNA: TGTGCTAGCAGCTCAGGGTTGGGGCCGACCTCCACAGATACGCAGTATTTT
CDR3 protein: CASSSGLGPTSTDTQYF

J gene: TRBJ2-3
V gene: TRBV10-3
clone size: few
D gene: TRBD1
CDR3 DNA: TGTGCCATCAGTAATTCCGCGGGACAGGTGACAGATACGCAGTATTTT
CDR3 protein: CAISNSAGQVTDTQYF

J gene: TRBJ2-6
V gene: TRBV10-3
clone size: few
D gene: -
CDR3 DNA: TGTGCCATCAGGCCAGCCTTCTCTGGGGCCAACGTCCTGACTTTC
CDR3 protein: CAIRPAFSGANVLTF

J gene: TRBJ1-3
V gene: TRBV25-1
clone size: -
D gene: -
CDR3 DNA: TGTGCCAGCAGTGAGGGACAATCTGGAAACACCATATATTTT
CDR3 protein: CASSEGQSGNTIYF

J gene: TRBJ1-1
V gene: TRBV10-3
clone size: -
D gene: TRBD1
CDR3 DNA: TGTGCCATCAGTGACCTGGACAGGGATAGTATTGAAGCTTTCTTT
CDR3 protein: CAISDLDRDSIEAFF

J gene: TRBJ2-7
V gene: TRBV7-9
clone size: many
D gene: -
CDR3 DNA: TGTGCCAGCAGCTTAGCCCTGGCCTCCTACGAGCAGTACTTC
CDR3 protein: CASSLALASYEQYF

J gene: TRBJ1-5
V gene: TRBV6-2/TRBV6-3
clone size: few
D gene: TRBD1
CDR3 DNA: TGTGCCAGCAGTTCCCGGACAGGGGATAGCAATCAGCCCCAGCATTTT
CDR3 protein: CASSSRTGDSNQPQHF

J gene: TRBJ1-1
V gene: TRBV2
clone size: -
D gene: -
CDR3 DNA: TGTGCCAGCAGTGAATCGCTCCGGGCTTTCTTT
CDR3 protein: CASSESLRAFF

J gene: TRBJ2-7
V gene: TRBV30
clone size: few
D gene: TRBD1
CDR3 DNA: TGTGCCTGGACAACAGGGGCTGAGCAGTACTTC
CDR3 protein: CAWTTGAEQYF

J gene: TRBJ1-2
V gene: TRBV7-9
clone size: few
D gene: TRBD1
CDR3 DNA: TGTGCCAGCAGCAGTACCGGACAGGGGGCCTCTGGCTACACCTTC
CDR3 protein: CASSSTGQGASGYTF

J gene: TRBJ1-2
V gene: TRBV4-3
clone size: many
D gene: -
CDR3 DNA: TGCGCCAGCAGCCAAGATGCGGTTAACTATGGCTACACCTTC
CDR3 protein: CASSQDAVNYGYTF

J gene: TRBJ2-7
V gene: TRBV7-9
clone size: -
D gene: TRBD1
CDR3 DNA: TGTGCCAGCAGCTCAGGACAGGTACCCTACTCCTACGAACAGTACTTC
CDR3 protein: CASSSGQVPYSYEQYF